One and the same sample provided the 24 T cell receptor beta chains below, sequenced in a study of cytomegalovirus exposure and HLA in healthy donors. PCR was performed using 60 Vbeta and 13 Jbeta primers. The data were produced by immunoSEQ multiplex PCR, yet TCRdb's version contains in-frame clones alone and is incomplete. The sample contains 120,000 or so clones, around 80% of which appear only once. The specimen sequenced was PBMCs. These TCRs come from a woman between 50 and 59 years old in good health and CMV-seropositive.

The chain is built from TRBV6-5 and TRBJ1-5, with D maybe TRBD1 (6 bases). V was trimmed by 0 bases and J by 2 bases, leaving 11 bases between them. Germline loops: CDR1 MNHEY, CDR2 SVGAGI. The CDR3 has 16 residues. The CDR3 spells CASSYSRQAGNQPQHF. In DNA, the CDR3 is TGTGCCAGCAGTTACTCGAGACAGGCGGGCAATCAGCCCCAGCATTTT.

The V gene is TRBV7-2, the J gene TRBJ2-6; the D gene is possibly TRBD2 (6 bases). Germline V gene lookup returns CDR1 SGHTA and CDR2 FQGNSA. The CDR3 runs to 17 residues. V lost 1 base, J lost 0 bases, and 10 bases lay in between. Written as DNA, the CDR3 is TGTGCCAGCAGCTTAGATCGGGGGAGCTCTGGGGCCAACGTCCTGACTTTC. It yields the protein CASSLDRGSSGANVLTF.

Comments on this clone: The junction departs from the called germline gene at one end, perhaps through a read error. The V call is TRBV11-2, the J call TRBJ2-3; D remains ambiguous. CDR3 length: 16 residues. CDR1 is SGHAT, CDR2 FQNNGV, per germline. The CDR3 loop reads CASSLDRFDRTDTQYF. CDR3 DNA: TGTGCCAGCAGCCTAGACCGGTTTGATCGCACAGATACGCAGTATTTT.

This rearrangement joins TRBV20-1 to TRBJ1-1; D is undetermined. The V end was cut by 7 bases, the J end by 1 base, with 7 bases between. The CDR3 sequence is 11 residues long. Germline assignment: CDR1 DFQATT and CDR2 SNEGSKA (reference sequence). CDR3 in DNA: TGCAGTGGGTCAGAGAACACTGAAGCTTTCTTT. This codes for CSGSENTEAFF.

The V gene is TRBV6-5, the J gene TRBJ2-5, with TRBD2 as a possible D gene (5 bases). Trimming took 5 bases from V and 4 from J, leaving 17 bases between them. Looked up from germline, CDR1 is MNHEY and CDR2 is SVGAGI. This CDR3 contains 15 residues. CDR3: CASSPSLARRETQYF. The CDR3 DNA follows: TGTGCCAGCAGTCCGTCCCTAGCCCGTAGAGAGACCCAGTACTTC.

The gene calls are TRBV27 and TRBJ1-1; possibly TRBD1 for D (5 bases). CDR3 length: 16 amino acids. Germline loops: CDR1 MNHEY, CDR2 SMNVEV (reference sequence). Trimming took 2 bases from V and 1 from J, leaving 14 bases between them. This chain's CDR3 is CASSLGTGTGNTEAFF. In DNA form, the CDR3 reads TGTGCCAGCAGTTTAGGTACCGGGACTGGGAACACTGAAGCTTTCTTT.

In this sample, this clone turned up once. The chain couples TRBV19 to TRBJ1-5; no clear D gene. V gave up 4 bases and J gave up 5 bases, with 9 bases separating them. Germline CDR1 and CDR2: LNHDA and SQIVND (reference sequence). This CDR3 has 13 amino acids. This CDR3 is CASSKWADQPQHF. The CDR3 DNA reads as TGTGCCAGTAGTAAGTGGGCCGATCAGCCCCAGCATTTT.

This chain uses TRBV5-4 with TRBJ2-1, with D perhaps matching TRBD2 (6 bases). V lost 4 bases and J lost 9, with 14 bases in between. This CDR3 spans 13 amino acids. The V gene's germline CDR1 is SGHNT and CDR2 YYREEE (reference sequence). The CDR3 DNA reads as TGTGCCAGCAGCAACGGAGAGGAGGGTGAGCAGTTCTTC. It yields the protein CASSNGEEGEQFF.

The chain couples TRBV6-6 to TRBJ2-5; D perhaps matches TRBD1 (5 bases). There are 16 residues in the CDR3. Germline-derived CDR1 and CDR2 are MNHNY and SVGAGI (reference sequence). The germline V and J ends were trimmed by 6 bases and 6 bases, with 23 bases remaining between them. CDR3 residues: CASSSLTARQTKTQYF. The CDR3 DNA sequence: TGTGCCAGCAGCTCTCTTACGGCGCGACAGACAAAGACCCAGTACTTC.

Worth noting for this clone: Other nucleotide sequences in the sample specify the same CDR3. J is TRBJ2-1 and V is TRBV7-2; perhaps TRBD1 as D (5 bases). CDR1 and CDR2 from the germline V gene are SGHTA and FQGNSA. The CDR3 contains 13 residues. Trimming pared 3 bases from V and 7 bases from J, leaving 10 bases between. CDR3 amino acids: CASSLGLLNEQFF. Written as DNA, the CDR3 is TGTGCCAGCAGCTTGGGGCTATTAAATGAGCAGTTCTTC.

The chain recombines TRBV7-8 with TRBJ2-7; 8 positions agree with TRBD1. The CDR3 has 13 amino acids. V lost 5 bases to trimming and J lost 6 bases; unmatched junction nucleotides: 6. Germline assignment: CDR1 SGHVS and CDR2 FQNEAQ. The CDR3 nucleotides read TGTGCCAGCAGCACCCGACAGGGGAGCGAGCAGTACTTC. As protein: CASSTRQGSEQYF. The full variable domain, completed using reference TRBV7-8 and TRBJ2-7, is GAGVSQSPRYKVAKRGQDVALRCDPISGHVSLFWYQQALGQGPEFLTYFQNEAQLDKSGLPSDRFFAERPEGSVSTLKIQRTQQEDSAVYLCASSTRQGSEQYFGPGTRLTVT.

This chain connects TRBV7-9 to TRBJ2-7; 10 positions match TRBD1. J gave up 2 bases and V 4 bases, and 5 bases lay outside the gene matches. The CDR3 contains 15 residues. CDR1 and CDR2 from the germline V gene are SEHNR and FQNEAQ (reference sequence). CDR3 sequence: CASSSPGQGPYEQYF. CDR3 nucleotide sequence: TGTGCCAGCAGCTCACCGGGACAGGGGCCCTACGAGCAGTACTTC.

This CDR3 is CAWSGGGYTGELFF. DNA for the CDR3: TGTGCCTGGAGCGGCGGGGGGTACACCGGGGAGCTGTTTTTT. The J gene is TRBJ2-2, the V gene TRBV30, with 8 bases fitting TRBD2. J lost 3 bases, V lost 3 bases, and 3 bases had no gene match. Germline V gene data show CDR1 as GTSNPN and CDR2 as SVGIG (reference sequence). The CDR3 loop spans 14 amino acids.

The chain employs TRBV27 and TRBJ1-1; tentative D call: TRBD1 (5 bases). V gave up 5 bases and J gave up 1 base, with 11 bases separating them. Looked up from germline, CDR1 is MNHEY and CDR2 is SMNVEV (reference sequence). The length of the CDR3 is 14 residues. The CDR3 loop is CASSPRGANTEAFF. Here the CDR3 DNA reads TGTGCCAGCAGTCCGCGCGGGGCGAACACTGAAGCTTTCTTT.

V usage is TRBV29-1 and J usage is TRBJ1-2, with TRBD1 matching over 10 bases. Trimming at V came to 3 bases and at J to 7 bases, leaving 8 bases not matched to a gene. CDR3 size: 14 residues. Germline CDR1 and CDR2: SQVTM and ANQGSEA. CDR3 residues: CSVEKRDRGFGYTF. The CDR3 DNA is TGCAGCGTTGAGAAGCGGGACAGGGGTTTTGGCTACACCTTC.

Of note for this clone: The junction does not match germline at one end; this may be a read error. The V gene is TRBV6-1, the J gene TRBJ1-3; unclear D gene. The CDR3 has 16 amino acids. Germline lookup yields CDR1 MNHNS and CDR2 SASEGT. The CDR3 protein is CAISEVGRSSGNTIYF. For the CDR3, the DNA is TGTGCCATCAGTGAAGTTGGGAGGAGCTCTGGAAACACCATATATTTT.

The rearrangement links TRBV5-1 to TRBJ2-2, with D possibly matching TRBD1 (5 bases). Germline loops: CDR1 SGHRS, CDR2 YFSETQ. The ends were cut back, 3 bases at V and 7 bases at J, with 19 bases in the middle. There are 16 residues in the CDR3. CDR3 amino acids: CASSSRTWGEGGELFF. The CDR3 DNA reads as TGCGCCAGCAGCTCGCGGACATGGGGCGAAGGCGGGGAGCTGTTTTTT.

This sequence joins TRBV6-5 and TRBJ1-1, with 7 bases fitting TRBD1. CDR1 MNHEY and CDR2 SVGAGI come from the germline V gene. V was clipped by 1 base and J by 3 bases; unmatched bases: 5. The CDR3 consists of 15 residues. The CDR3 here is CASSYYGTVDTEAFF. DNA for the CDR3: TGTGCCAGCAGTTACTATGGGACAGTCGACACTGAAGCTTTCTTT.

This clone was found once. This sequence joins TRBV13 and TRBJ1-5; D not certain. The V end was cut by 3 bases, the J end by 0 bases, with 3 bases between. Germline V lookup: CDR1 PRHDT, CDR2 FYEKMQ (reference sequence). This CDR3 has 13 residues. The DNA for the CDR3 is TGTGCCAGCAGCTTCGGTAGCAATCAGCCCCAGCATTTT. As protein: CASSFGSNQPQHF.

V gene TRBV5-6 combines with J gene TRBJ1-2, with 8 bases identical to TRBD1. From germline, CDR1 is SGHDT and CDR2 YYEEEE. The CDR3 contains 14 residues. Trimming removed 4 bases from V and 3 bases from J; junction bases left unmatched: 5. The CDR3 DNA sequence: TGTGCCAGCAGCCGGCCGACAGGGGACTATGGCTACACCTTC. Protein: CASSRPTGDYGYTF.

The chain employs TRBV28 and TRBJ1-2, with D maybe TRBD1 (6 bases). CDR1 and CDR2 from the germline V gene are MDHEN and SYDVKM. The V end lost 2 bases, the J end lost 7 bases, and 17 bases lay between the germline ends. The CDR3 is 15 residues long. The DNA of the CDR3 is TGTGCCAGCAGTTTAACAAGGACAGCTGGGGGTGGCTACACCTTC. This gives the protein CASSLTRTAGGGYTF.

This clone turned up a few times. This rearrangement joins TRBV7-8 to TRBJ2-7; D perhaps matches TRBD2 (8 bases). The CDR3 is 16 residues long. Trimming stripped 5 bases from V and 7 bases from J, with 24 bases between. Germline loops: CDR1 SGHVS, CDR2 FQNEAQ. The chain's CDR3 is CASSDWGTEGLGEQYF. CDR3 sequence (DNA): TGTGCCAGCAGCGACTGGGGGACAGAGGGACTAGGGGAGCAGTACTTC.

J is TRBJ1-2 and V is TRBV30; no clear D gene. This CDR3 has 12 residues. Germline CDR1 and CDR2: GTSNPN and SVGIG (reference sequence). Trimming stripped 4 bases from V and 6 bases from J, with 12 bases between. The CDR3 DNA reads TGTGCCTGGAACTCCCCCGGAGATGGCTACACCTTC. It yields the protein CAWNSPGDGYTF.

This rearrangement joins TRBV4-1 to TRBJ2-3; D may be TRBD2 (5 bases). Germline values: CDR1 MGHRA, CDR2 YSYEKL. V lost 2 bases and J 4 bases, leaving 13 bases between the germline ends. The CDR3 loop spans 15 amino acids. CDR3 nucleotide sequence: TGCGCCAGCAGCCAAAGGACTTCGGACTCAGATACGCAGTATTTT. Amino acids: CASSQRTSDSDTQYF.